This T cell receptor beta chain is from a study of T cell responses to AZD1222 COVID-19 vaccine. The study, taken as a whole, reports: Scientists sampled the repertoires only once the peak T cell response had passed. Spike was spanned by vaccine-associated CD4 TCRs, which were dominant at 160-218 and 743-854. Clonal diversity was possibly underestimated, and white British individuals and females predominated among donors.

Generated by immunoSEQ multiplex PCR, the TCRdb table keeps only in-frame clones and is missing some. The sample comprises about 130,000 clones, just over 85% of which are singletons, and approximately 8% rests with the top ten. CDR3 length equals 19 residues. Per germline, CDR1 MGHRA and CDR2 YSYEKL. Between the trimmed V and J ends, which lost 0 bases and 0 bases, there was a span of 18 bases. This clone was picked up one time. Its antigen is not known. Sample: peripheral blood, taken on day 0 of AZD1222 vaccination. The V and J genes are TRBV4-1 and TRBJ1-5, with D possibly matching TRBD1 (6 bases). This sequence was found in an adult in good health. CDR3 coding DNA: TGCGCCAGCAGCCAAGACAGGGGCCGCCCGCCTTATAGCAATCAGCCCCAGCATTTT. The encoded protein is CASSQDRGRPPYSNQPQHF.